This T cell receptor beta chain was found in a study of Graves' ophthalmopathy and Graves' hyperthyroidism. Findings of the study overall: The study's model predicted ophthalmopathy progression at approximately 70% sensitivity and 72.22% specificity. Most thyroid clonotypes expanded beyond 0.001 frequency were also found in blood. Classification of ophthalmopathy versus stable hyperthyroidism by a 13-signature model yielded about 88% sensitivity and just under 83% specificity.

Amplified TCR beta CDR3 regions were obtained using RNA transcripts as template. HTBI primers primed a first-round RT-PCR, and a second-round multiplex PCR followed. From the multiplex PCR reads, TCRdb called clonotypes with MiXCR, one entry per CDR3 protein. The sample includes about 620,000 distinct CDR3 sequences, 20% to 25% of them seen just once. The authors used Ficoll-Paque density gradient centrifugation to separate PBMCs. The input was around 10 ml of fresh peripheral blood. Germline CDR1 is LGHNT and CDR2 is FRNRAP. The V end lost 2 bases, the J end lost 5 bases, and 10 bases lay between the germline ends. This CDR3 has 13 amino acids. In its sample, this clonotype was seen many times. Its antigen is unknown.

The clonotype comes from a woman aged 18-30 years with stable Graves' hyperthyroidism. Some clones in this sample may be carry-over from other donors' samples. The sequenced sample consisted of peripheral blood. The V gene is TRBV12-5, the J gene TRBJ2-7; the D is unclear. In DNA, the CDR3 is TGTGCTAGTGGTTTGACCTCCACCCACGAGCAGTACTTC. Its protein product is CASGLTSTHEQYF. Full variable domain (outside the CDR3, taken from reference TRBV12-5 and TRBJ2-7): DARVTQTPRHKVTEMGQEVTMRCQPILGHNTVFWYRQTMMQGLELLAYFRNRAPLDDSGMPKDRFSAEMPDATLATLKIQPSEPRDSAVYFCASGLTSTHEQYFGPGTRLTVT.